The 25 T cell receptor beta chains given below trace back to one sample, sequenced in a study of Ad26.COV2.S vaccination and SARS-CoV-2 variants (dated by TCRdb to the early 2020s). The treatment or condition label corresponds to: approximately 18 received Ad26.COV2.S at low or high dose, single or two shots; roughly five received placebo; per-sample allocation not given. Repertoires of vaccine and placebo recipients were sequenced from samples collected on day 63 after the first injection. The library relied on the immunoSEQ multiplex PCR assay. TCRdb obtained this table from immuneACCESS and retained in-frame rearrangements with V and J assigned. These tables miss some clones; where compared with another copy, unresolved V genes account for less than half of the shortfall, and the remainder is unexplained. Recorded for this sample are about 350,000 clones; around nine tenths of them occurred a single time. Under 6% of the sample is taken by the ten largest.

The sequenced sample was peripheral blood, obtained in a trial of Ad26.COV2.S vaccine versus placebo. These receptors were collected from a person aged 18 to 65 who received the Ad26.COV2.S COVID-19 vaccine or a placebo.

The genes are TRBV19 and TRBJ2-1, with no clear D. Trimming took off 3 bases at V and 6 bases at J, with 3 bases between the two ends. CDR3 length equals 11 residues. Per the germline V gene, CDR1 is LNHDA and CDR2 is SQIVND (reference sequence). The CDR3 nucleotides are TGTGCCAGTAGTATTTTCAATGAGCAGTTCTTC. It is translated as CASSIFNEQFF.

This chain connects TRBV7-9 to TRBJ2-7, with 7 bases lining up with TRBD1. CDR1 SEHNR and CDR2 FQNEAQ come from the germline V gene (reference sequence). The CDR3 is 15 residues long. The V gene end was trimmed by 5 bases and the J gene end by 1 base; junction bases not matched to a gene: 8. CDR3 protein: CASSPGTVPSYEQYF. CDR3 DNA: TGTGCCAGCAGCCCGGGGACAGTGCCATCCTACGAGCAGTACTTC.

The gene calls are TRBV15 and TRBJ1-3, with D possibly TRBD1 on 5 matching bases. Germline V lookup: CDR1 LNHNV, CDR2 YYDKDF (reference sequence). The CDR3 has 16 residues. Trimming took off 0 bases at V and 0 bases at J, with 9 bases between the two ends. DNA for the CDR3: TGTGCCACCAGCAGAGAGGGACGGCTCTCTGGAAACACCATATATTTT. Amino acid sequence: CATSREGRLSGNTIYF.

J is TRBJ2-5 and V is TRBV7-2; D gene uncertain. Trimming shortened V by 1 base and J by 1 base, and 7 bases separated the two germline ends. The CDR3 totals 14 residues. Germline CDR1 is SGHTA and CDR2 is FQGNSA. CDR3 nucleotides: TGTGCCAGCAGCTTAGTCTCTAGCCAAGAGACCCAGTACTTC. Translating gives CASSLVSSQETQYF.

V and J are TRBV4-1 and TRBJ2-7; D gene unclear. Trimming left V 1 base short and J 6 bases short, with 13 bases between. CDR1 is MGHRA and CDR2 is YSYEKL in the germline V gene. CDR3 length equals 14 residues. The DNA for the CDR3 is TGCGCCAGCAGCCAAGGGCTGGCGAGGACCGAGCAGTACTTC. Amino acids: CASSQGLARTEQYF.

The chain joins TRBV3-1 (or the pseudogene TRBV3-2) to TRBJ2-7; 10 nucleotides match TRBD2. Germline trimming cut 1 base from V and 6 bases from J; bases unmatched to any gene: 9. Germline CDR1 is LGHDT and CDR2 is YNNKEL (reference sequence). CDR3 length equals 16 residues. The CDR3 nucleotides are TGTGCCAGCAGCCAAGGGGGAAGCGGGAGGGCCGGCGAGCAGTACTTC. This codes for CASSQGGSGRAGEQYF.

The J gene is TRBJ2-2, the V gene TRBV6-1; maybe TRBD1 (5 bases). The CDR3 consists of 16 residues. V lost 1 base and J lost 2, with 11 bases in between. Germline-derived CDR1 and CDR2 are MNHNS and SASEGT. The CDR3 DNA is TGTGCCAGCAGTGAAGGAACAGGTGTCAACACCGGGGAGCTGTTTTTT. It codes for CASSEGTGVNTGELFF.

The chain uses TRBV28 and TRBJ2-5; 10 bases align to TRBD2. CDR1 and CDR2 from the germline V gene are MDHEN and SYDVKM. The CDR3 sequence is 15 residues long. The J segment lost 3 bases and the V segment lost 5 bases, leaving 6 bases of the junction unmatched. CDR3 coding DNA: TGTGCCAGCAGTCGTGTAGCGGGAGGAGAAGAGACCCAGTACTTC. Translating it yields CASSRVAGGEETQYF.

The V gene is TRBV24-1, the J gene TRBJ2-3; TRBD2 agrees at 11 bases. The CDR3 totals 13 residues. From germline, CDR1 is KGHDR and CDR2 SFDVKD. V lost 6 bases to trimming and J lost 8 bases; unmatched junction nucleotides: 3. The CDR3 loop reads CATSTSGSATQYF. The CDR3 DNA reads TGTGCCACCAGTACTAGCGGGAGCGCTACGCAGTATTTT.

The chain has TRBV5-6 and TRBJ2-6; possibly TRBD2 for D (5 bases). Deletions cut 7 bases from V and 4 bases from J, with 6 bases between. This CDR3 contains 12 residues. Germline CDR1 and CDR2: SGHDT and YYEEEE. CDR3 bases: TGTGCCAGCCGACTAGGGGCCAACGTCCTGACTTTC. Protein: CASRLGANVLTF. Combining the CDR3 with reference TRBV5-6 and TRBJ2-6 gives the whole variable domain DAGVTQSPTHLIKTRGQQVTLRCSPKSGHDTVSWYQQALGQGPQFIFQYYEEEERQRGNFPDRFSGHQFPNYSSELNVNALLLGDSALYLCASRLGANVLTFGAGSRLTVL.

The genes are TRBV10-3 and TRBJ1-5; weak D call: TRBD1 (5 bases). In germline, CDR1 is ENHRY, CDR2 SYGVKD. The CDR3 is 15 amino acids. V was pared by 3 bases and J by 0 bases, with 9 bases between. CDR3 in amino acids: CAISDGAHSNQPQHF. CDR3 DNA: TGTGCCATCAGTGATGGGGCCCATAGCAATCAGCCCCAGCATTTT.

The rearrangement links TRBV6-5 to TRBJ2-7; 10 bases align to TRBD1. Germline V gives CDR1 MNHEY, CDR2 SVGAGI. This CDR3 contains 14 residues. After removal of 2 bases from V and 6 bases from J, the junction contained 4 bases not matched to a gene. The CDR3 DNA follows: TGTGCCAGCAGTTACGGGGACAGGGGTAGCGAGCAGTACTTC. It translates to CASSYGDRGSEQYF.

This sequence joins TRBV7-9 and TRBJ2-1, with 11 positions matching TRBD2. After removal of 1 base from V and 4 bases from J, the junction contained 9 bases not matched to a gene. The CDR3 is 18 residues long. Per germline, CDR1 SEHNR and CDR2 FQNEAQ (reference sequence). This CDR3 reads CASSLVGLAGGDYNEQFF. CDR3 nucleotide sequence: TGTGCCAGCAGCTTAGTAGGGCTAGCGGGAGGAGATTACAATGAGCAGTTCTTC.

The chain employs TRBV6-5 and TRBJ2-1; 9 bases are shared with TRBD2. V lost 9 bases and J lost 2; bases outside the gene matches: 2. This CDR3 region has 13 residues. Germline CDR1 and CDR2: MNHEY and SVGAGI. The CDR3 bases are TGTGCCAGTCCTAGCGGGACCTACAATGAGCAGTTCTTC. It yields the protein CASPSGTYNEQFF.

V gene TRBV5-1 combines with J gene TRBJ1-6, with 8 bases fitting TRBD1. Germline CDR1 SGHRS, CDR2 YFSETQ. This CDR3 is built from 16 residues. J was trimmed by 0 bases and V by 4 bases; bases with no gene match: 3. This chain's CDR3 is CASSVGQGSYNSPLHF. As DNA, the CDR3 is TGCGCCAGCAGCGTAGGACAGGGCTCCTATAATTCACCCCTCCACTTT.

V gene TRBV3-1 (or the pseudogene TRBV3-2) combines with J gene TRBJ1-2; 7 nucleotides align to TRBD1. CDR3 length: 17 amino acids. The V and J ends lost 4 bases and 5 bases, in that order; junction bases with no gene match: 16. Germline-derived CDR1 and CDR2 are LGHDT and YNNKEL (reference sequence). CDR3 amino acids: CASSLRTGRYEGYGYTF. CDR3 DNA: TGTGCCAGCAGCCTTCGGACAGGACGTTACGAGGGTTATGGCTACACCTTC.

This sequence joins TRBV11-2 and TRBJ1-1; unclear D gene. V was shortened by 0 bases and J by 3 bases, with 14 bases between the two germline ends. This CDR3 is 16 amino acids long. The germline V gene encodes CDR1 SGHAT and CDR2 FQNNGV. The CDR3 coding sequence is TGTGCCAGCAGCTTAGATCCTGAGAGGGTGGACACTGAAGCTTTCTTT. Its translation is CASSLDPERVDTEAFF.

The V and J genes are TRBV7-2 and TRBJ2-5; 7 nucleotides line up with TRBD1. Looked up from germline, CDR1 is SGHTA and CDR2 is FQGNSA. V shed 5 bases and J 5 bases; nucleotides not matched to a gene: 11. This CDR3 has 15 residues. For the CDR3, the DNA is TGTGCCAGCAGCCGTCAGCAAGGGGGCGTGGAGACCCAGTACTTC. Amino acid sequence: CASSRQQGGVETQYF.

This clone was observed many times. The genes are TRBV6-5 and TRBJ2-2, with a possible D match to TRBD1 (7 bases). Trimming pared 2 bases from V and 7 bases from J, leaving 14 bases between. CDR3 length: 15 amino acids. Germline V gene data show CDR1 as MNHEY and CDR2 as SVGAGI. The CDR3 coding sequence is TGTGCCAGCAGTTACGAAGCAGGGGGGTTCGGGGAGCTGTTTTTT. Translated, it gives CASSYEAGGFGELFF.

In this sample, this clone turned up once. The chain couples TRBV3-1 (or the pseudogene TRBV3-2) to TRBJ1-4; D gene uncertain. The CDR3 has 15 amino acids. CDR1 is LGHDT, CDR2 YNNKEL, per germline (reference sequence). V lost 2 bases and J 2 bases, leaving 9 bases between the germline ends. This chain's CDR3 is CASSQPSQTNEKLFF. Here the CDR3 DNA reads TGTGCCAGCAGCCAACCGTCGCAGACTAATGAAAAACTGTTTTTT.

This rearrangement joins TRBV19 to TRBJ1-5; D perhaps matches TRBD1 (5 bases). The CDR3 is 12 amino acids. CDR1 and CDR2 from the germline V gene are LNHDA and SQIVND (reference sequence). V was trimmed by 9 bases and J by 5 bases, leaving 11 bases between them. Here the CDR3 DNA reads TGTGCCAGCCTAGGGGCGGATCAGCCCCAGCATTTT. Its protein is CASLGADQPQHF.

V usage is TRBV9 and J usage is TRBJ2-7, with TRBD1 as a possible D gene (6 bases). The V and J ends lost 4 bases and 2 bases respectively, with 13 bases between them. Germline values: CDR1 SGDLS, CDR2 YYNGEE. This CDR3 region has 14 residues. The CDR3 here is CASSPSGTTYEQYF. For the CDR3, the DNA is TGTGCCAGCAGCCCCTCCGGGACAACCTACGAGCAGTACTTC.

The rearrangement links TRBV6-8 to TRBJ1-4; tentatively, D is TRBD1 (6 bases). This CDR3 comprises 14 residues. Trimming took off 6 bases at V and 8 bases at J, with 16 bases between the two ends. Germline V gives CDR1 MNHGY, CDR2 SAAAGT. The CDR3 here is CASSHRDIREKLFF. DNA of the CDR3: TGTGCCAGCAGCCATCGGGACATTAGGGAAAAACTGTTTTTT.

The chain carries TRBV5-6 and TRBJ2-1; 12 nucleotides match TRBD1. V lost 4 bases and J lost 7; bases outside the gene matches: 12. The CDR3 consists of 17 residues. Germline assignment: CDR1 SGHDT and CDR2 YYEEEE. The CDR3 DNA sequence: TGTGCCAGCAGCATCCGGGACAGGGGGCTTTCTGTGAATGAGCAGTTCTTC. It yields the protein CASSIRDRGLSVNEQFF.

The chain employs TRBV7-9 and TRBJ1-2; 8 nucleotides align to TRBD1. The junction had 8 bases not matched to a gene; V was cut back by 5 bases and J by 3 bases. Germline V CDR1 and CDR2: SEHNR, FQNEAQ (reference sequence). The CDR3 sequence is 15 residues long. Here the CDR3 DNA reads TGTGCCAGCAGCCCCGCGGGACAGGAGCACTATGGCTACACCTTC. Translation: CASSPAGQEHYGYTF.